This T cell receptor (beta chain) originates from a study of response to subunit inactivated influenza vaccine. Study-wide findings and caveats: Few new T cells, the authors suggested, are recruited by each seasonal influenza vaccination.

TCRdb called the RT-PCR reads again in MiXCR, with one record for every CDR3 protein. This sample carries about 190,000 distinct CDR3 sequences, about 15% of them seen once, and the ten largest clones take about 28%. V lost 3 bases to trimming and J lost 3 bases; unmatched junction nucleotides: 4. Germline V lookup: CDR1 SGDLS, CDR2 YYNGEE. The CDR3 loop spans 14 amino acids. This clonotype was recorded a few times. The antigen is not known. The chain joins TRBV9 to TRBJ2-5; 8 bases align to TRBD1. The source of this sequence is a man aged 45-65 years who received an inactivated influenza vaccine. The sequences come from CD8+ T cells sorted from PBMCs, collected 4 to 6 days after vaccination. CDR3 in amino acids: CASSAGQGEETQYF. The CDR3 DNA reads as TGTGCCAGCAGCGCTGGACAGGGAGAAGAGACCCAGTACTTC.